This T cell receptor (beta chain) derives from a study of human T cells and chemical hapten exposure. Study-level findings and limits: PT1 expanded TCR numbers tracked positively with patch test score.

The library gave individual cDNA molecules unique molecular identifiers. TCRdb independently ran MiXCR on the RACE reads; one entry per CDR3 protein. Of about 350,000 distinct CDR3 sequences in the sample, around 5% were seen once. As for time point: pre-sensitization, week 0. Treatment given: therapeutic diphenylcyclopropenone sensitization with weekly scalp DPC. Ahead of applying each patch test, blood was sampled. This clonotype was seen a few times. Its specificity is not known. This CDR3 is built from 15 residues. CDR1 is MNHEY and CDR2 is SVGAGI in the germline V gene. The V end lost 0 bases, the J end lost 6 bases, and 14 bases lay between the germline ends.

This specimen consisted of whole blood, obtained in connection with sensitization to the hapten diphenylcyclopropenone (DPC). V and J are TRBV6-5 and TRBJ1-1; D remains unclear. The source is a woman under 30 with alopecia areata. Some clones in this sample may be carry-over from other donors' samples. As DNA, the CDR3 is TGTGCCAGCAGTTACTCGAGGGAGGTGGTATCTGAAGCTTTCTTT. This gives the protein CASSYSREVVSEAFF.